This T cell receptor beta chain appears in the sequencing data of a study of graft-versus-host responses after intestinal transplantation. About the study: Transplants were multivisceral, liver-intestinal, or isolated intestinal. Recipients were all induced with anti-thymocyte globulin, then given tacrolimus and steroids for approximately three years.

Turning to this clone: The antigen remains unidentified.

Sequenced by immunoSEQ multiplex PCR; TCRdb stores in-frame clones only, minus some. The profile shows about 100,000 clones, 87% of them singletons. Regarding the study as a whole: There were GvH clones found in recipient marrow, and some of them appeared first in ileum or blood.

This clonotype was sampled from a human donor who received an intestinal transplant. Material: unstimulated CD4+ T cells sorted from spleen or lymph node cells, obtained before intestinal transplant.

CDR3 bases: TGTGCCAGCAGCCCCCTCTCTTTTGGTGAGCAGTACTTC. Protein product: CASSPLSFGEQYF. The rearrangement uses TRBV7-6 and TRBJ2-7; no firm D call. Germline V gene lookup returns CDR1 SGHVS and CDR2 FNYEAQ. V was clipped by 5 bases and J by 7 bases, with 15 bases between them. CDR3 length: 13 residues.